A selection of T cell receptor beta chains follows, all from one sample in a study of blood T cell repertoires in COVID-19. The assay was immunoSEQ multiplex PCR, and TCRdb's table has in-frame clones only and misses some. The sample shows about 200,000 clones, about 85% of them seen only once. Sequenced material: PBMCs or T cells enriched from blood (not recorded which). The origin of the receptors is a woman between 25 and 40 years old who had recovered from COVID-19. The CDR3 runs from the conserved cysteine through the conserved F or W. The order of the fields is V gene, CDR3 protein.

v_call: TRBV3-1/TRBV3-2
cdr3_aa: CASSQDGGSSYSPLHF

v_call: TRBV3-1/TRBV3-2
cdr3_aa: CASSQAAGARAQYF

v_call: TRBV2
cdr3_aa: CASSEAGAEFSYEQYF

v_call: TRBV18
cdr3_aa: CASSEDRASYNEQFF

v_call: TRBV7-9
cdr3_aa: CASSLGQGATGELFF

v_call: TRBV28
cdr3_aa: CASSRDSLAKNIQYF

v_call: TRBV9
cdr3_aa: CASSVRALDTEAFF

v_call: TRBV4-3
cdr3_aa: CASSQDIIGQGVNEQYF

v_call: TRBV5-1
cdr3_aa: CASSGLTSNYGYTF

v_call: TRBV9
cdr3_aa: CASSATGAANEKLFF

v_call: TRBV9
cdr3_aa: CASSLRDGATSTNEKLFF

v_call: TRBV2
cdr3_aa: CASSPRGGLNEKLFF

v_call: TRBV6-2/TRBV6-3
cdr3_aa: CASSSGTSGNTGELFF

v_call: TRBV7-6
cdr3_aa: CASSLVREGRAFF

v_call: TRBV18
cdr3_aa: CASSPLAVWGGYTF

v_call: TRBV25-1
cdr3_aa: CASSVGRLPNEKLFF

v_call: TRBV6-2/TRBV6-3
cdr3_aa: CASSRGTGDNEQFF

v_call: TRBV6-5
cdr3_aa: CASSEGGRGTDTQYF

v_call: TRBV30
cdr3_aa: CAWGISRTGENQPQHF

v_call: TRBV19
cdr3_aa: CASSPRDRGLDQPQHF

v_call: TRBV7-8
cdr3_aa: CASSPGTVNYGYTF

v_call: TRBV19
cdr3_aa: CASTIGGFGQPQHF

v_call: TRBV30
cdr3_aa: CAWSRRTGEAFF

v_call: TRBV18
cdr3_aa: CASSSRQGNTGELFF

v_call: TRBV4-3
cdr3_aa: CASSPGQTGNTIYF

v_call: TRBV19
cdr3_aa: CASTATLRGNEQFF

v_call: TRBV29-1
cdr3_aa: CSVEGGTRQKETQYF

v_call: TRBV9
cdr3_aa: CASSPQTGTGGPYGYTF

v_call: TRBV27
cdr3_aa: CASSRGQGYGYTF

v_call: TRBV27
cdr3_aa: CASSIREGETQYF

v_call: TRBV6-5
cdr3_aa: CASSYSTGRTEAFF

v_call: TRBV28
cdr3_aa: CASSPGAAGNTIYF

v_call: TRBV6-2/TRBV6-3
cdr3_aa: CASSYSMSNQPQHF

v_call: TRBV27
cdr3_aa: CASRNDRVYNEQFF

v_call: TRBV18
cdr3_aa: CASSHETANTEAFF

v_call: TRBV11-2
cdr3_aa: CASSLGERGVFLNTEAFF

v_call: TRBV11-2
cdr3_aa: CASSLEGSRTDTQYF

v_call: TRBV3-1/TRBV3-2
cdr3_aa: CASSQASSSGNTIYF

v_call: TRBV27
cdr3_aa: CASSLSRWGQNEAFF

v_call: TRBV5-6
cdr3_aa: CASSLSVGTGFGRTYEQYF

v_call: TRBV2
cdr3_aa: CASRDRGGSGNTIYF

v_call: TRBV30
cdr3_aa: CAWSLGYGYTF

v_call: TRBV6-1
cdr3_aa: CASSEVNREGYTF

v_call: TRBV19
cdr3_aa: CASSTPGESNTIYF

v_call: TRBV10-3
cdr3_aa: CAISGDSVANYGYTF

v_call: TRBV7-2
cdr3_aa: CASRGEWGYYNEQFF

v_call: TRBV30
cdr3_aa: CAWSYQGTHQETQYF

v_call: TRBV19
cdr3_aa: CASSMGRGGSYGYTF

v_call: TRBV27
cdr3_aa: CASSTQGYGNNQPQHF

v_call: TRBV9
cdr3_aa: CASSVATTGEKETQYF

v_call: TRBV5-6
cdr3_aa: CASSFGTPSFAQYF

v_call: TRBV7-3
cdr3_aa: CASRQGGGTDTQYF

v_call: TRBV7-8
cdr3_aa: CASSLAQQFKAFF

v_call: TRBV19
cdr3_aa: CASSISDGNQPQHF

v_call: TRBV5-1
cdr3_aa: CASSFETNYGYTF

v_call: TRBV2
cdr3_aa: CASSNTGNNQPQHF

v_call: TRBV3-1/TRBV3-2
cdr3_aa: CASSQDPLRGQPQHF